This T cell receptor (beta chain) originates from a study of cytomegalovirus exposure and HLA in healthy donors. Despite likely unrecorded immune exposures, the donors were nominally healthy at the time of sampling. The primer mix had 60 Vbeta and 13 Jbeta primers. Sequenced by immunoSEQ multiplex PCR; TCRdb stores in-frame clones only, minus some. The sample gives about 150,000 clones, approximately 86% of which show up once; over 1.5% is in the top ten. The CDR3 spans 15 residues. Germline CDR1 reads KGHSH; CDR2 reads LQKENI. V lost 3 bases to trimming and J lost 6 bases; unmatched junction nucleotides: 7.

The chain links TRBV18 to TRBJ2-2; TRBD1 matches at 7 bases. This TCR was recovered from a woman between 18 and 30 years old in good health and CMV-seronegative. Sequenced: PBMCs. The CDR3 sequence: CASSPLDREAGELFF. The CDR3, as DNA: TGTGCCAGCTCACCCCTTGACAGGGAAGCCGGGGAGCTGTTTTTT.